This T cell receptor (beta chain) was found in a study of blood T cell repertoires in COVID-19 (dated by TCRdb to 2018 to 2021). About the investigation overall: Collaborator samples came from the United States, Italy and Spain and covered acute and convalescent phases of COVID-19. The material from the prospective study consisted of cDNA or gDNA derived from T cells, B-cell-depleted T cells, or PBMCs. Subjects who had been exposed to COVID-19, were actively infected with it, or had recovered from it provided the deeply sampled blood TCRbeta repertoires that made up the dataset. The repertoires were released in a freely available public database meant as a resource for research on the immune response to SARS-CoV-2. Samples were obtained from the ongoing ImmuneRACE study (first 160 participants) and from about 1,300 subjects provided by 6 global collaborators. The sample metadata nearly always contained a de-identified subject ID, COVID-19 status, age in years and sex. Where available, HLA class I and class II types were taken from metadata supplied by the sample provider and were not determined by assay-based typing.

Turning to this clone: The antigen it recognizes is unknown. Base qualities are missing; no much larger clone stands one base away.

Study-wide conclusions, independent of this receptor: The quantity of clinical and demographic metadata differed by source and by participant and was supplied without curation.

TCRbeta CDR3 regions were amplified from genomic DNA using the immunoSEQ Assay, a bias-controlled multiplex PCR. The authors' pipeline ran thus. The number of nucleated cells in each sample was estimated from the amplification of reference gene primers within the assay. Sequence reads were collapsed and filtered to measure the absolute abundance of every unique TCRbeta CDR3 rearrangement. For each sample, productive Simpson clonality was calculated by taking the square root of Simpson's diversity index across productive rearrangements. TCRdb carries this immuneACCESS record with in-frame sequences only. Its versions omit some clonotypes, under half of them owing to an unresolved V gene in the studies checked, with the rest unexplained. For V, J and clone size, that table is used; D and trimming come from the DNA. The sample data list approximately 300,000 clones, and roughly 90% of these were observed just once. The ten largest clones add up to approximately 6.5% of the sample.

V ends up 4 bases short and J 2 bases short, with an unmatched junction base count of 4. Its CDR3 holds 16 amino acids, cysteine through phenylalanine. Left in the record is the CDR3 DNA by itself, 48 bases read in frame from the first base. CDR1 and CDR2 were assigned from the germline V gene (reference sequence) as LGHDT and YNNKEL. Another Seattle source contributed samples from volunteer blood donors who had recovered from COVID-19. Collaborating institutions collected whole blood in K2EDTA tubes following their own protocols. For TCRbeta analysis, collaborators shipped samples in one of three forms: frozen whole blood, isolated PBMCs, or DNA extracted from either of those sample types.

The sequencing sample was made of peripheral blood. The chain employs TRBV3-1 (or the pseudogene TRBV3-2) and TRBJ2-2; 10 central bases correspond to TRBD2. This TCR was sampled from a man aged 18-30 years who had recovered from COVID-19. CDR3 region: CASSPRLAGNTGELFF. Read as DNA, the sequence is TGTGCCAGCAGCCCAAGACTAGCGGGCAACACCGGGGAGCTGTTTTTT.